This T cell receptor beta chain was captured by sequencing in a study of beta chain features in type 1 diabetes. V lost 5 bases and J lost 6, with 16 bases in between. The CDR3 runs to 14 residues. CDR1 is SGHTA and CDR2 is FQGNSA in the germline V gene. The entirety of the isolated RNA underwent reverse transcription, so expressed TCRB transcripts were sequenced. Clones were read by immunoSEQ multiplex PCR, and TCRdb kept only the in-frame ones, dropping some. The data contain more than 350,000 clones, 10% to 12% of them seen just once; the ten biggest clones take up approximately 0.045%. Sequenced material: naive CD4+ T cells from blood. The chain recombines TRBV7-2 with TRBJ1-1; D remains unclear. The TCR sequence derives from a woman aged 18 to 35 in good health. DNA of the CDR3: TGTGCCAGCAGCAAAGGGCACCCGACTCCTGAAGCTTTCTTT. Translating it yields CASSKGHPTPEAFF. Supplemented by reference TRBV7-2 and TRBJ1-1, the full variable domain reads GAGVSQSPSNKVTEKGKDVELRCDPISGHTALYWYRQSLGQGLEFLIYFQGNSAPDKSGLPSDRFSAERTGGSVSTLTIQRTQQEDSAVYLCASSKGHPTPEAFFGQGTRLTVV.